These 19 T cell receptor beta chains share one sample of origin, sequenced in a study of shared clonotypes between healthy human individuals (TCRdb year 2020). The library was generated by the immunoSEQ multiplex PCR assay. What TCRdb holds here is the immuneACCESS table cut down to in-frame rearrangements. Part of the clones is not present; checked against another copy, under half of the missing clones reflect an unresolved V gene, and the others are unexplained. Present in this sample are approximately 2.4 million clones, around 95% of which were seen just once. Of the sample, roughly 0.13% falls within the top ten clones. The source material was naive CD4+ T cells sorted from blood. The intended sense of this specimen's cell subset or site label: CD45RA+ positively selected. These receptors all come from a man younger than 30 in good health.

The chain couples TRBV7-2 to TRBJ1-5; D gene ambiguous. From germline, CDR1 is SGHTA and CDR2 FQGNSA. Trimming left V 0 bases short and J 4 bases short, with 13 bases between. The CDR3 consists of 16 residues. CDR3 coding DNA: TGTGCCAGCAGCTTAGCAGGCCGGCTCTTGAATCAGCCCCAGCATTTT. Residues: CASSLAGRLLNQPQHF.

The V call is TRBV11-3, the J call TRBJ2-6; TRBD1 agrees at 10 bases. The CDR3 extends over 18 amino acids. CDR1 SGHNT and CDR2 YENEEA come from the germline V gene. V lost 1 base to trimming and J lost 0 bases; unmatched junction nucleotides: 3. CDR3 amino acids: CASSLGQGASSGANVLTF. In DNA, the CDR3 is TGTGCCAGCAGCTTAGGACAGGGGGCGAGCTCTGGGGCCAACGTCCTGACTTTC.

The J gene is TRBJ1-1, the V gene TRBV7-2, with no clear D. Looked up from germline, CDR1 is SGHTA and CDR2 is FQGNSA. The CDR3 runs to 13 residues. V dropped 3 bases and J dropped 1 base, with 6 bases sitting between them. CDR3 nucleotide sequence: TGTGCCAGCAGCTTTTGGTCGAACACTGAAGCTTTCTTT. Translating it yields CASSFWSNTEAFF.

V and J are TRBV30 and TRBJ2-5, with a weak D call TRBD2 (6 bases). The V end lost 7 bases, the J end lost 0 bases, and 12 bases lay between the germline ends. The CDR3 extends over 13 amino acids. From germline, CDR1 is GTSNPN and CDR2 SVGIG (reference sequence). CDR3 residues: CASSGGYQETQYF. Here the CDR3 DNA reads TGTGCCTCAAGTGGGGGGTACCAAGAGACCCAGTACTTC.

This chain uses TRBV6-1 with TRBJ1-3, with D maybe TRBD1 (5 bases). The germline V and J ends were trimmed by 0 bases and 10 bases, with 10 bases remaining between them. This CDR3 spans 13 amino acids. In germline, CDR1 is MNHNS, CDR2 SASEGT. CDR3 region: CASSEAQGRTIYF. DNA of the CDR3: TGTGCCAGCAGTGAAGCGCAGGGCCGGACCATATATTTT.

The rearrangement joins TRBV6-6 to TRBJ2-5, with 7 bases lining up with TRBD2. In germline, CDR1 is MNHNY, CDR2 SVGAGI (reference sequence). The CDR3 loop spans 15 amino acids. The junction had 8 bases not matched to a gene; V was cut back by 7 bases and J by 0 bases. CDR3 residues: CASTGGGRYQETQYF. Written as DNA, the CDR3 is TGTGCCAGCACCGGCGGGGGACGTTACCAAGAGACCCAGTACTTC.

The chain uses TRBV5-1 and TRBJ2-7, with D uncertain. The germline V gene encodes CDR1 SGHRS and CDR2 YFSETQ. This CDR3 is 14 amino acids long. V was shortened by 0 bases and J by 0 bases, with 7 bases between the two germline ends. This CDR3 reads CASSLDAGSYEQYF. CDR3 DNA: TGCGCCAGCAGCTTGGATGCCGGCTCCTACGAGCAGTACTTC.

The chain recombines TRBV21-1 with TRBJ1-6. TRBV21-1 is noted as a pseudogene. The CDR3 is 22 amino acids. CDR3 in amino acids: CASSKENQFGTAAKRDNSPLHF. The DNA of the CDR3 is TGTGCCAGCAGCAAAGAAAATCAATTTGGAACGGCAGCTAAAAGGGATAATTCACCCCTCCACTTT.

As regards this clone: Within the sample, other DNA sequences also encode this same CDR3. Here the CDR3 reads CASSYPGLNEQFF. The DNA of the CDR3 is TGTGCCAGCAGTTATCCCGGCTTAAATGAGCAGTTCTTC. The chain is built from TRBV6-5 and TRBJ2-1; no definite D call. This CDR3 is 13 amino acids long. V was shortened by 3 bases and J by 7 bases, with 10 bases between the two germline ends. Germline CDR1 MNHEY, CDR2 SVGAGI.

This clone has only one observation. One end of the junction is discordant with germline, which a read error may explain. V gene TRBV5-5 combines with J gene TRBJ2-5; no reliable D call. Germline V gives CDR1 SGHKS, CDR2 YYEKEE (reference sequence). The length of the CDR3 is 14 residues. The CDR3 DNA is TGTGCCAGCAGCTTGGCCTCGACGGAGCTGACCCGGTACTTC. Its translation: CASSLASTELTRYF.

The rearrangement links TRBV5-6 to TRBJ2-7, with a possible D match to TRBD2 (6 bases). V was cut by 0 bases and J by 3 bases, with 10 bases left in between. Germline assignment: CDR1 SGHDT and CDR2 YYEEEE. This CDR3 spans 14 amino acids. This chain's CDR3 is CASSLDGSFYEQYF. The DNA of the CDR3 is TGTGCCAGCAGCTTGGACGGGAGCTTCTACGAGCAGTACTTC.

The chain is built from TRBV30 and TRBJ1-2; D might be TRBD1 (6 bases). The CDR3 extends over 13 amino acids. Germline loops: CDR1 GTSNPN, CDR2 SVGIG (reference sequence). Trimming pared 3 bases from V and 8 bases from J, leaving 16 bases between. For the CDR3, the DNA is TGTGCCTGGAGACCAGGGCGGACAGACGGCTACACCTTC. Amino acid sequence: CAWRPGRTDGYTF.

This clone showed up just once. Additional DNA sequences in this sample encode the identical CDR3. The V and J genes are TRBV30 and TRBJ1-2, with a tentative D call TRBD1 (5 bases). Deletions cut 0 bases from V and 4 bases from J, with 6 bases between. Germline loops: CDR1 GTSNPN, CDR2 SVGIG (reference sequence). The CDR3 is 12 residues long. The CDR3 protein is CAWSVRGYGYTF. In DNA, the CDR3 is TGTGCCTGGAGTGTGAGGGGCTATGGCTACACCTTC.

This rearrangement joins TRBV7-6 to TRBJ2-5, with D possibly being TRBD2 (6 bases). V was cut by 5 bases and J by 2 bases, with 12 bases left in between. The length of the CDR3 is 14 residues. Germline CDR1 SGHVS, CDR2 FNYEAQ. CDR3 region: CASSPAGLQETQYF. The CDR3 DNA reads TGTGCCAGCAGCCCAGCGGGCTTACAAGAGACCCAGTACTTC.

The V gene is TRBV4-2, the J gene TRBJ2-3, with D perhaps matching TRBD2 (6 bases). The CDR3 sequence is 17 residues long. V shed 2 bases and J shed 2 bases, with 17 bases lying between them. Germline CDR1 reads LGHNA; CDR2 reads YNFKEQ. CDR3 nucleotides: TGTGCCAGCAGCCAAAAGAGGGACTCCGAACTCACAGATACGCAGTATTTT. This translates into CASSQKRDSELTDTQYF.

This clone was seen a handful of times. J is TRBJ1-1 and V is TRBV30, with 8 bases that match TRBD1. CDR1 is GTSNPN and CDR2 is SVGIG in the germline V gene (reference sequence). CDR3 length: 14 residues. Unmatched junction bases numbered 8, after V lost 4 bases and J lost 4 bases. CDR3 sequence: CAWKMTGASTEAFF. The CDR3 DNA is TGTGCCTGGAAGATGACAGGGGCCAGCACTGAAGCTTTCTTT.

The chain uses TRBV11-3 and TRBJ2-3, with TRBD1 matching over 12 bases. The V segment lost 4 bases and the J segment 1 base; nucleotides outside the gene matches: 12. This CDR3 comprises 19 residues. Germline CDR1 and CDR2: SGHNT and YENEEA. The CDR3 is CASSSGTGGVKLGTDTQYF. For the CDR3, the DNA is TGTGCCAGCAGCTCCGGGACAGGGGGCGTTAAACTAGGCACAGATACGCAGTATTTT.

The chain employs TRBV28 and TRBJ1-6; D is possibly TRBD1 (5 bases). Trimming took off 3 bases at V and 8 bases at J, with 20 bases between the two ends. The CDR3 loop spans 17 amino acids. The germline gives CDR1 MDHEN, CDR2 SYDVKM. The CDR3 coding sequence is TGTGCCAGCAGTTTTGGGGCTCGGAGGGGTAGGTATTCACCCCTCCACTTT. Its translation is CASSFGARRGRYSPLHF.

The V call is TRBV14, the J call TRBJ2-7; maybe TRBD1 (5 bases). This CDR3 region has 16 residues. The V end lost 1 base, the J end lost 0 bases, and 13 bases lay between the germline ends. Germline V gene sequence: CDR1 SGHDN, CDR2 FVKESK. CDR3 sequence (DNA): TGTGCCAGCAGCCAAGGACAGTGGCGAAGCTCCTACGAGCAGTACTTC. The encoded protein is CASSQGQWRSSYEQYF.